These 25 T cell receptor beta chains came from one sample sequenced in a study of blood T cell repertoires in COVID-19. Sequenced by immunoSEQ multiplex PCR; TCRdb stores in-frame clones only, minus some. The repertoire consists of just over 90,000 clones, with almost 90% occurring once and the leading ten covering around 1.5%. The sample was peripheral blood. The receptors were sampled from a human donor with active COVID-19. The donor label of this sample is uncertain.

The CDR3 here is CASRGIQGSSNGYTF. CDR3 in DNA: TGTGCCAGCAGGGGAATACAGGGTAGCTCAAATGGCTACACCTTC. The chain links TRBV27 to TRBJ1-2; weak D call: TRBD1 (6 bases). V was shortened by 6 bases and J by 6 bases, with 20 bases between the two germline ends. Germline V CDR1 and CDR2: MNHEY, SMNVEV (reference sequence). The CDR3 is made up of 15 amino acids.

The CDR3 loop is CASSHMGTGTGRTGELFF. CDR3 in DNA: TGCGCCAGCAGCCATATGGGGACCGGGACAGGGCGGACCGGGGAGCTGTTTTTT. The chain joins TRBV4-3 to TRBJ2-2, with 9 nucleotides matching TRBD1. The CDR3 contains 18 residues. Germline V gives CDR1 LGHNA, CDR2 YSLEER. V shed 3 bases and J 5 bases; nucleotides not matched to a gene: 13.

The chain is built from TRBV11-2 and TRBJ1-1; D is unclear. Trimming pared 2 bases from V and 5 bases from J, leaving 21 bases between. This CDR3 region has 17 residues. Germline assignment: CDR1 SGHAT and CDR2 FQNNGV. CDR3 residues: CASSLWRGRAFGTEAFF. The CDR3 DNA sequence: TGTGCCAGCAGCTTATGGCGGGGTCGGGCTTTTGGGACTGAAGCTTTCTTT.

The table lists this clone with a few counts. This chain connects TRBV7-9 to TRBJ2-3; the match to TRBD2 covers 16 bases. J was trimmed by 2 bases and V by 2 bases; bases with no gene match: 4. The CDR3 has 18 amino acids. The germline V gene encodes CDR1 SEHNR and CDR2 FQNEAQ (reference sequence). This chain's CDR3 is CASSLPGLAGGSTDTQYF. The DNA of the CDR3 is TGTGCCAGCAGCTTACCGGGACTAGCGGGGGGGTCCACAGATACGCAGTATTTT.

The chain uses TRBV5-4 and TRBJ2-2; 16 bases map to TRBD2. The J segment lost 7 bases and the V segment lost 4 bases, leaving 7 bases of the junction unmatched. Germline-derived CDR1 and CDR2 are SGHNT and YYREEE (reference sequence). CDR3 length: 17 residues. CDR3 sequence: CASSPGLAGGPDGELFF. For the CDR3, the DNA is TGTGCCAGCAGCCCGGGACTAGCGGGGGGGCCGGACGGGGAGCTGTTTTTT.

This chain uses TRBV5-8 with TRBJ1-1, with 7 bases matching TRBD1. Germline-derived CDR1 and CDR2 are SGHTS and YDEGEE. The CDR3 sequence is 15 residues long. J was trimmed by 1 base and V by 3 bases; bases with no gene match: 6. The CDR3 region has the DNA TGTGCCAGCAGCTATAACAGGGGCGCGAACACTGAAGCTTTCTTT. This translates into CASSYNRGANTEAFF.

V and J are TRBV13 and TRBJ1-2, with D possibly matching TRBD1 (5 bases). The CDR3 sequence is 14 residues long. CDR1 and CDR2 (germline): PRHDT, FYEKMQ (reference sequence). V lost 5 bases to trimming and J lost 7 bases, with 17 bases between them. CDR3 loop: CASSVRKGLRGYTF. As DNA, the CDR3 is TGTGCCAGCAGCGTTCGGAAGGGGTTACGTGGCTACACCTTC. Full variable domain (missing parts from reference TRBV13 and TRBJ1-2): AAGVIQSPRHLIKEKRETATLKCYPIPRHDTVYWYQQGPGQDPQFLISFYEKMQSDKGSIPDRFSAQQFSDYHSELNMSSLELGDSALYFCASSVRKGLRGYTFGSGTRLTVV.

This chain connects TRBV5-1 to TRBJ2-1; 8 bases agree with TRBD1. The germline V gene encodes CDR1 SGHRS and CDR2 YFSETQ. After removal of 2 bases from V and 5 bases from J, the junction contained 6 bases not matched to a gene. The CDR3 runs 15 residues. The CDR3 region is CASSFQGTGDNEQFF. The CDR3 region has the DNA TGCGCCAGCAGCTTTCAAGGGACAGGAGACAATGAGCAGTTCTTC.

CDR3 DNA: TGTGCCAGCAGCTTATGGCCCCGCACAGGGGGCGCGGACTATGGCTACACCTTC. Amino acids: CASSLWPRTGGADYGYTF. The chain has TRBV7-8 and TRBJ1-2; 9 positions agree with TRBD1. The CDR3 runs to 18 residues. V was pared by 2 bases and J by 3 bases, with 13 bases of the junction left unmatched. CDR1 is SGHVS, CDR2 FQNEAQ, per germline.

The chain joins TRBV7-9 to TRBJ1-1; 9 bases are a match to TRBD1. This CDR3 spans 15 amino acids. Germline lookup yields CDR1 SEHNR and CDR2 FQNEAQ (reference sequence). J lost 5 bases, V lost 5 bases, and 9 bases had no gene match. CDR3 DNA sequence: TGTGCCAGCAGCGCAGGACAGGGGAGAGTGACTGAAGCTTTCTTT. Protein product: CASSAGQGRVTEAFF.

The chain couples TRBV29-1 to TRBJ1-2, with 7 bases aligning to TRBD1. CDR3 length: 17 residues. Per germline, CDR1 SQVTM and CDR2 ANQGSEA. Unmatched junction bases numbered 15, after V lost 2 bases and J lost 3 bases. The CDR3 DNA follows: TGCAGCGTTGAACCTTTGGACAGGAGGGGATTTGACTATGGCTACACCTTC. This translates into CSVEPLDRRGFDYGYTF.

This clone was seen more than once but under ten times. The chain couples TRBV19 to TRBJ2-7; TRBD1 is a possible D gene (6 bases). Trimming cost V 10 bases and J 3 bases, with 16 bases left between them. This CDR3 has 13 amino acids. The V gene's germline CDR1 is LNHDA and CDR2 SQIVND (reference sequence). The CDR3 spells CATSRGDNYEQYF. CDR3 nucleotide sequence: TGTGCCACCTCGAGAGGGGACAACTACGAGCAGTACTTC.

The J gene is TRBJ2-1, the V gene TRBV7-8; 7 bases are a match to TRBD2. Germline loops: CDR1 SGHVS, CDR2 FQNEAQ. CDR3 length: 14 amino acids. V gave up 2 bases and J gave up 6 bases; unmatched junction bases: 4. CDR3 in amino acids: CASSLKGGFNEQFF. DNA for the CDR3: TGTGCCAGCAGCTTAAAGGGAGGGTTCAATGAGCAGTTCTTC.

The genes are TRBV5-1 and TRBJ2-3; the D gene is possibly TRBD1 (5 bases). The CDR3 covers 16 residues. Per germline, CDR1 SGHRS and CDR2 YFSETQ. V was shortened by 0 bases and J by 4 bases, with 15 bases between the two germline ends. The CDR3 sequence is CASSLAMATAPDTQYF. CDR3 nucleotides: TGCGCCAGCAGCTTGGCCATGGCGACAGCCCCAGATACGCAGTATTTT.

This rearrangement joins TRBV7-2 to TRBJ2-1; perhaps TRBD1 as D (5 bases). Germline loops: CDR1 SGHTA, CDR2 FQGNSA. This CDR3 comprises 14 residues. V lost 5 bases to trimming and J lost 2 bases, with 10 bases between them. CDR3 DNA sequence: TGTGCCAGCAGCCCCGCCAGGGCCTACAATGAGCAGTTCTTC. Translating gives CASSPARAYNEQFF.

This sequence joins TRBV19 and TRBJ2-1; D unclear. The CDR3 length is 12 residues. V was clipped by 10 bases and J by 4 bases, with 11 bases between them. From germline, CDR1 is LNHDA and CDR2 SQIVND (reference sequence). The CDR3 protein is CATTYGYNEQFF. Written as DNA, the CDR3 is TGTGCCACCACCTACGGGTACAATGAGCAGTTCTTC.

In its sample, this clone was seen a few times. The gene calls are TRBV27 and TRBJ1-4, with D perhaps TRBD1 (5 bases). The V gene lost 4 bases and the J gene lost 8 bases, with 17 bases spanning the gap. Looked up from germline, CDR1 is MNHEY and CDR2 is SMNVEV (reference sequence). This CDR3 region has 15 residues. The CDR3 region is CASSWGPVVLEKLFF. The CDR3 region has the DNA TGTGCCAGCAGTTGGGGCCCGGTCGTGTTAGAAAAACTGTTTTTT. The variable domain in full, with the rest retrieved from reference TRBV27 and TRBJ1-4, is EAQVTQNPRYLITVTGKKLTVTCSQNMNHEYMSWYRQDPGLGLRQIYYSMNVEVTDKGDVPEGYKVSRKEKRNFPLILESPSPNQTSLYFCASSWGPVVLEKLFFGSGTQLSVL.

There are a few counts of this clone. The chain employs TRBV2 and TRBJ1-5, with unresolved D. V shed 1 base and J shed 6 bases, with 13 bases lying between them. The length of the CDR3 is 15 residues. The germline gives CDR1 SNHLY, CDR2 FYNNEI. DNA for the CDR3: TGTGCCAGCAGTGAAGGAGGGAGAGTGGCTCAGCCCCAGCATTTT. Amino acid sequence: CASSEGGRVAQPQHF.

The chain recombines TRBV5-6 with TRBJ1-2; TRBD1 agrees at 8 bases. The germline V gene encodes CDR1 SGHDT and CDR2 YYEEEE. CDR3 length: 13 amino acids. V lost 4 bases, J lost 7 bases, and 6 bases stayed unmatched. CDR3 DNA: TGTGCCAGCAGCCCCCAGGGGGCGGGTGGCTACACCTTC. This translates into CASSPQGAGGYTF.

This clone was observed once. The V call is TRBV6-5, the J call TRBJ1-1; a possible D gene is TRBD1 (5 bases). V was trimmed by 5 bases and J by 4 bases, leaving 17 bases between them. This CDR3 comprises 15 residues. Germline CDR1 reads MNHEY; CDR2 reads SVGAGI. The CDR3 sequence: CASSRGRGARTEAFF. The CDR3 nucleotides are TGTGCCAGCAGTCGCGGGAGGGGTGCTCGCACTGAAGCTTTCTTT.

The V and J genes are TRBV5-1 and TRBJ1-1; TRBD1 aligns across 7 bases. The CDR3 has 17 amino acids. With V trimmed by 0 bases and J by 1 base, 9 bases remained unmatched. Germline lookup yields CDR1 SGHRS and CDR2 YFSETQ. The CDR3 loop is CASSLARDRLSNTEAFF. The DNA of the CDR3 is TGCGCCAGCAGCTTGGCTCGGGACAGACTATCGAACACTGAAGCTTTCTTT.

The chain has TRBV4-1 and TRBJ2-1; perhaps TRBD2 as D (5 bases). Germline values: CDR1 MGHRA, CDR2 YSYEKL. The ends were cut back, 4 bases at V and 2 bases at J, with 15 bases in the middle. The length of the CDR3 is 16 residues. The CDR3 sequence: CASSLSPGVAYNEQFF. DNA for the CDR3: TGCGCCAGCAGCCTTAGCCCCGGGGTGGCCTACAATGAGCAGTTCTTC.

Written as DNA, the CDR3 is TGCGCCAGCAGCTTGGAGGGGACAGGGACGGAGTATGGCTACACCTTC. Translating gives CASSLEGTGTEYGYTF. The chain is built from TRBV5-1 and TRBJ1-2, with 9 bases matching TRBD1. This CDR3 has 16 residues. J was trimmed by 5 bases and V by 0 bases; bases with no gene match: 8. Germline CDR1 and CDR2: SGHRS and YFSETQ.

This clone came up once. The chain is built from TRBV7-8 and TRBJ1-6, with D unresolved. The CDR3 runs to 14 residues. Germline V lookup: CDR1 SGHVS, CDR2 FQNEAQ. Trimming cost V 5 bases and J 7 bases, with 12 bases left between them. CDR3: CASSPIATNSPLHF. In nucleotides, the CDR3 is TGTGCCAGCAGCCCCATAGCCACCAATTCACCCCTCCACTTT. Full variable domain (outside the CDR3, taken from reference TRBV7-8 and TRBJ1-6): GAGVSQSPRYKVAKRGQDVALRCDPISGHVSLFWYQQALGQGPEFLTYFQNEAQLDKSGLPSDRFFAERPEGSVSTLKIQRTQQEDSAVYLCASSPIATNSPLHFGNGTRLTVT.

This sequence joins TRBV6-2 or TRBV6-3 and TRBJ2-5; 7 bases map to TRBD2. Trimming at V came to 4 bases and at J to 2 bases, leaving 16 bases not matched to a gene. The CDR3 spans 18 residues. The germline V gene encodes CDR1 MNHEY and CDR2 SVGEGT. As DNA, the CDR3 is TGTGCCAGCAGTTCCCGAACTCCCCCCAGGACTAGGCAAGAGACCCAGTACTTC. The encoded protein is CASSSRTPPRTRQETQYF.